The clone carrying this T cell receptor (beta chain) was observed once. This sample stems from a study of T cell changes during pregnancy in multiple sclerosis. CDR3 size: 15 residues. The ends were cut back, 5 bases at V and 5 bases at J, with 18 bases in the middle. Germline V gene data show CDR1 as SGHTA and CDR2 as FQGNSA. This table comes from immunoSEQ multiplex PCR, and its TCRdb copy is limited to in-frame clones, with some not included. The sample yields tens of thousands of clones, approximately 91% seen once. The TCR originated in a female donor in good health, enrolled as a control in a pregnancy study. The genes are TRBV7-2 and TRBJ1-2; D not certain. The specimen was peripheral blood, collected in the second trimester of pregnancy. For the CDR3, the DNA is TGTGCCAGCAGCCCAGCACCGGCGGGGATTTATGGCTACACCTTC. Translating gives CASSPAPAGIYGYTF.